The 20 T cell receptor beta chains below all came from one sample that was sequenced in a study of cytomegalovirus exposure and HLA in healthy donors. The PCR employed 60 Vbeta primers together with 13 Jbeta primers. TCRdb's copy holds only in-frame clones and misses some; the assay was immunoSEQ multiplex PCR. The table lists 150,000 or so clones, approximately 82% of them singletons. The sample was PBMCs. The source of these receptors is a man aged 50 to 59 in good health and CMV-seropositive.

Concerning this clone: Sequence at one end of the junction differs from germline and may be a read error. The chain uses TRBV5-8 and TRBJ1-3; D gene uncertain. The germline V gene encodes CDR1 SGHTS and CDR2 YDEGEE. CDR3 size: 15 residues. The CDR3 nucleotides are TGTGCCAGCACCTTGGGCGGTTCCTCTGGAAACACCATATATTTT. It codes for CASTLGGSSGNTIYF.

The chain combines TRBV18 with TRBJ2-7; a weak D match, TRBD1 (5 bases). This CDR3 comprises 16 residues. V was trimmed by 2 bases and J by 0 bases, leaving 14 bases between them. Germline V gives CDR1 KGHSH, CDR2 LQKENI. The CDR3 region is CASSPKGHVSSYEQYF. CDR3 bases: TGTGCCAGCTCACCAAAGGGGCACGTGAGCTCCTACGAGCAGTACTTC.

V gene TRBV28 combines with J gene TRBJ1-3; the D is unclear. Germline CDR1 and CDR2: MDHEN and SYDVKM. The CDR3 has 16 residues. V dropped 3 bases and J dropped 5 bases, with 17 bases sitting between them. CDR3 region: CASSFSVTEIRNTIYF. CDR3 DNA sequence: TGTGCCAGCAGTTTTAGTGTTACCGAAATTCGAAACACCATATATTTT.

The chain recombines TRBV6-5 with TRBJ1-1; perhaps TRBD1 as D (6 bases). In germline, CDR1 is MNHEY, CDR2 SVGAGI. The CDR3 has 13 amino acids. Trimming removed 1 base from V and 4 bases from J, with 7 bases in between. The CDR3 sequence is CASSYFRGTEAFF. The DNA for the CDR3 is TGTGCCAGCAGTTACTTCAGGGGCACTGAAGCTTTCTTT.

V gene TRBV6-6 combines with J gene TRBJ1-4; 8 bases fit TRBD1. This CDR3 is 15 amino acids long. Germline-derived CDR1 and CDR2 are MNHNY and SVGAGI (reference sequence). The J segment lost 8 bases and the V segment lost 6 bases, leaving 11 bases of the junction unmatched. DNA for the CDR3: TGTGCCAGCAGGTCCAGGACAGGGAGTGGAGAAAAACTGTTTTTT. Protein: CASRSRTGSGEKLFF.

The CDR3 protein is CASSDETGGITGELFF. The CDR3 DNA follows: TGTGCCAGCAGCGACGAGACAGGGGGCATCACCGGGGAGCTGTTTTTT. The chain joins TRBV7-9 to TRBJ2-2; 10 bases fit TRBD1. V gave up 5 bases and J gave up 4 bases; unmatched junction bases: 7. The CDR3 loop spans 16 amino acids. Per germline, CDR1 SEHNR and CDR2 FQNEAQ (reference sequence).

CDR3: CASSSTSGPSYEQYV. The CDR3 coding sequence is TGTGCCAGCAGCTCTACTAGCGGCCCCTCCTACGAGCAGTACGTC. The rearrangement uses TRBV7-9 and TRBJ2-7, with 8 bases that match TRBD2. Germline assignment: CDR1 SEHNR and CDR2 FQNEAQ (reference sequence). V was clipped by 4 bases and J by 0 bases; unmatched bases: 5. CDR3 length: 15 amino acids.

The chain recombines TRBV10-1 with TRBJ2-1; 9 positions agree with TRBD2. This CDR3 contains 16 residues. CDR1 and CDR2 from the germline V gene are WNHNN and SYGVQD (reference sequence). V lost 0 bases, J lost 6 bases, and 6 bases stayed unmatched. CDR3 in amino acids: CASSESLAGALNEQFF. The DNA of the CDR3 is TGCGCCAGCAGTGAGTCGTTAGCGGGGGCCCTCAATGAGCAGTTCTTC.

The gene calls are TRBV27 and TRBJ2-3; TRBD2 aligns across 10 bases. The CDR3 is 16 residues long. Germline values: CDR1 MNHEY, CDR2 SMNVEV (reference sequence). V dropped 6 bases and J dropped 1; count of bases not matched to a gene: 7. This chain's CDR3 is CASRSSGTSGTDTQYF. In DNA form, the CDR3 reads TGTGCCAGCAGGAGCTCCGGGACTAGCGGCACAGATACGCAGTATTTT.

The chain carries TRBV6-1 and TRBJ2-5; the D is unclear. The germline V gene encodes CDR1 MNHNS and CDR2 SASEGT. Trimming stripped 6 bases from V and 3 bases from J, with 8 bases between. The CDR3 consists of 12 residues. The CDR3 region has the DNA TGTGCCAGCAGGAAGCTCGAAGAGACCCAGTACTTC. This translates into CASRKLEETQYF.

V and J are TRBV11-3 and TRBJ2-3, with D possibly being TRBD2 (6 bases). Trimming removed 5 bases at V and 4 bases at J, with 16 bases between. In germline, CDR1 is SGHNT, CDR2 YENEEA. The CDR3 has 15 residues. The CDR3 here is CASSRLVRVADTQYF. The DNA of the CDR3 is TGTGCCAGCAGCCGACTAGTGAGGGTCGCAGATACGCAGTATTTT. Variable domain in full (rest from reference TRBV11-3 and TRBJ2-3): EAGVVQSPRYKIIEKKQPVAFWCNPISGHNTLYWYLQNLGQGPELLIRYENEEAVDDSQLPKDRFSAERLKGVDSTLKIQPAELGDSAVYLCASSRLVRVADTQYFGPGTRLTVL.

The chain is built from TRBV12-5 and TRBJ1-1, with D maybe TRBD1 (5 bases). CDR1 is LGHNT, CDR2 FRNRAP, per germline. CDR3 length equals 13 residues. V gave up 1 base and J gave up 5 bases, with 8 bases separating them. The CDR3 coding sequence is TGTGCTAGTGGTTTGGACCAGGGAACTGAAGCTTTCTTT. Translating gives CASGLDQGTEAFF.

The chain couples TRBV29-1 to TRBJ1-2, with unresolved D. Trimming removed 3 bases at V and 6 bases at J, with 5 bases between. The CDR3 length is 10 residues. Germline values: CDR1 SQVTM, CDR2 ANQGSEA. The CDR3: CSVDSNGYTF. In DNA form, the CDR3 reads TGCAGCGTTGATTCCAATGGCTACACCTTC.

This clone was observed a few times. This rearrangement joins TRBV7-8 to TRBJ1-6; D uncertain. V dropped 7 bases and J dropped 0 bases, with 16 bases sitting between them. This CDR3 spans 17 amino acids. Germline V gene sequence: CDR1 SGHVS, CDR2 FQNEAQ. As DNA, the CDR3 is TGTGCCAGCACCCCCCCGGCCAGGCTCTCCTATAATTCACCCCTCCACTTT. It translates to CASTPPARLSYNSPLHF.

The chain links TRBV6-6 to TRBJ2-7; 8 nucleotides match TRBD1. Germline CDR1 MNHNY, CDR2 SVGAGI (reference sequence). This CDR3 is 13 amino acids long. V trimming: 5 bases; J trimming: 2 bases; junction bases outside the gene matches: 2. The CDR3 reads CASSRGQAYEQYV. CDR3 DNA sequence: TGTGCCAGCAGTCGGGGACAGGCCTACGAGCAGTACGTC.

The CDR3, as DNA: TGCGCCAGCAGCTGGGGACAGGGGATGAACACTGAAGCTTTCTTT. This translates into CASSWGQGMNTEAFF. The rearrangement joins TRBV5-1 to TRBJ1-1; 10 bases fit TRBD1. Germline V CDR1 and CDR2: SGHRS, YFSETQ. The CDR3 loop spans 15 amino acids. The J segment lost 0 bases and the V segment lost 3 bases, leaving 2 bases of the junction unmatched. The whole variable domain, filled in from reference TRBV5-1 and TRBJ1-1, reads KAGVTQTPRYLIKTRGQQVTLSCSPISGHRSVSWYQQTPGQGLQFLFEYFSETQRNKGNFPGRFSGRQFSNSRSEMNVSTLELGDSALYLCASSWGQGMNTEAFFGQGTRLTVV.

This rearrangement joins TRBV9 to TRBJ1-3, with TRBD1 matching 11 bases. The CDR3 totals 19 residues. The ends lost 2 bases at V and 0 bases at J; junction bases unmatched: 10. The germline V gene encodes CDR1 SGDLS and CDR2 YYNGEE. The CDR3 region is CASSVGSGQGANSGNTIYF. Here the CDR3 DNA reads TGTGCCAGCAGCGTGGGATCTGGACAGGGGGCAAACTCTGGAAACACCATATATTTT.

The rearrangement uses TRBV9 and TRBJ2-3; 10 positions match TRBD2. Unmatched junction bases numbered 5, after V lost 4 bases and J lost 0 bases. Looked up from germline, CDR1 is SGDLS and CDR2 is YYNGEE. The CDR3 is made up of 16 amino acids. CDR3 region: CASSSVAGGSTDTQYF. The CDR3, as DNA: TGTGCCAGCAGCTCGGTAGCGGGAGGTAGCACAGATACGCAGTATTTT.

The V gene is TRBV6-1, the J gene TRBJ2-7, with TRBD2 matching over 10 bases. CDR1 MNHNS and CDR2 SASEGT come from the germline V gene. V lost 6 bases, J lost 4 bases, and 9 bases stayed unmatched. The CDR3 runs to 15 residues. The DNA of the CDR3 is TGTGCCAGCAGGATCGGACTAGCGGAGATATACGAGCAGTACGTC. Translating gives CASRIGLAEIYEQYV.

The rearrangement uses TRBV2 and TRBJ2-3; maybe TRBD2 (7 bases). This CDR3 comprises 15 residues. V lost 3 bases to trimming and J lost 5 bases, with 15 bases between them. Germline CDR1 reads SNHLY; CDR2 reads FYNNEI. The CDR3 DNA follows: TGTGCCAGCAGTGACCCTAGAGGGGGGGTAGATACGCAGTATTTT. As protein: CASSDPRGGVDTQYF.